This record covers a single T cell receptor beta chain. This record comes from a study of T cell responses to AZD1222 COVID-19 vaccine. The CDR3 runs 17 residues. From germline, CDR1 is SGHRS and CDR2 YFSETQ. Trimming cost V 0 bases and J 0 bases, with 16 bases left between them. Generated by immunoSEQ multiplex PCR, the TCRdb table keeps only in-frame clones and is missing some. The table lists tens of thousands of clones, around 90% of them singletons. Specimen: peripheral blood, collected on day 0 of MenACWY control vaccination. The TCR was taken from an adult in good health. This sequence joins TRBV5-1 and TRBJ2-7; weak D call: TRBD2 (6 bases). The CDR3 DNA follows: TGCGCCAGCAGCTTGGGGTTGGAGGGACTGAGCTCCTACGAGCAGTACTTC. Protein: CASSLGLEGLSSYEQYF.